This T cell receptor beta chain is drawn from a study of T-cell reconstitution after alpha-beta-depleted transplantation in children. A TCRbeta library incorporating unique molecular identifiers was prepared. TCRdb independently ran MiXCR on the PCR reads; one entry per CDR3 protein. The sample lists approximately 630,000 distinct CDR3 sequences; around 13% were seen once. Germline V gene sequence: CDR1 DFQATT, CDR2 SNEGSKA (reference sequence). The CDR3 has 13 amino acids. Trimming removed 8 bases from V and 4 bases from J, with 16 bases in between. This clonotype was counted at least ten times. The V call is TRBV20-1, the J call TRBJ2-3; tentatively, D is TRBD2 (5 bases). The source of this sequence is a girl aged 2-10 years with congenital amegakaryocytic thrombocytopenia, due to receive a stem cell transplant. The material sequenced was PBMCs, taken before TCRalphabeta/CD19-depleted stem cell transplant. The CDR3 bases are TGCAGTTTGACGAGGGCGCGAGCAGATACGCAGTATTTT. Encoded protein: CSLTRARADTQYF.